These 30 T cell receptor beta chains originate from one sample sequenced in a study of read filtering for tumor transcriptome and immune sequencing. The library was built from roughly 400 ng RNA with molecular barcoded adaptors for alpha/delta and beta/gamma chains. TCRdb fed the reads into MiXCR, producing one record per CDR3 protein. This table has about 50,000 distinct CDR3 sequences, 15% to 20% appearing once. The sample was a population of CD138-negative cells sorted from bone marrow. These receptors originate from a donor aged 40 or older with multiple myeloma.

The chain uses TRBV6-6 and TRBJ2-1, with TRBD2 matching over 9 bases. The CDR3 spans 16 residues. Germline assignment: CDR1 MNHNY and CDR2 SVGAGI (reference sequence). The J segment lost 8 bases and the V segment lost 5 bases, leaving 13 bases of the junction unmatched. CDR3 in amino acids: CASSIAGDIRRHEQFF. In DNA form, the CDR3 reads TGTGCCAGCAGTATAGCGGGAGATATTCGCCGGCATGAGCAGTTCTTC.

This clonotype was seen a handful of times. The junction departs from the called germline gene at one end, perhaps through a read error. J is TRBJ2-3 and V is TRBV7-2; 11 nucleotides match TRBD2. The CDR3 covers 14 residues. The germline V gene encodes CDR1 SGHTA and CDR2 FQGNSA. The CDR3 DNA is TGTGCCAGCAGCTTACAACTAGCGGGAGATACGCTGTATTTT. This sequence encodes CASSLQLAGDTLYF.

V and J are TRBV29-1 and TRBJ1-1, with D unclear. CDR1 SQVTM and CDR2 ANQGSEA come from the germline V gene. V was clipped by 3 bases and J by 6 bases, with 8 bases between them. The CDR3 runs to 11 residues. The CDR3 is CSVDPGAEAFF. The CDR3 DNA reads as TGCAGCGTTGATCCCGGGGCTGAAGCTTTCTTT.

As regards this clonotype: At one end, the junction sequence differs from germline, possibly due to a read error. The rearrangement uses TRBV7-2 and TRBJ2-1; TRBD1 might be the D (5 bases). Germline CDR1 and CDR2: SGHTA and FQGNSA. CDR3 size: 17 residues. Written as DNA, the CDR3 is TGTGCCAGCAACTTAACGGATACAGTGTGGGGCCACAATGAGCAGTTCTTC. Protein: CASNLTDTVWGHNEQFF.

This clonotype has ten or more counts. This chain connects TRBV20-1 to TRBJ2-1, with 10 nucleotides matching TRBD2. Germline V gene data show CDR1 as DFQATT and CDR2 as SNEGSKA (reference sequence). The V segment lost 6 bases and the J segment 7 bases; nucleotides outside the gene matches: 12. The CDR3 has 15 residues. The chain's CDR3 is CSAPNQAGGGNEQFF. CDR3 bases: TGCAGTGCCCCTAATCAAGCGGGAGGGGGTAATGAGCAGTTCTTC.

As for this clonotype: This CDR3 is missing its conserved last phenylalanine or tryptophan, likely due to a read error. The chain carries TRBV4-2 and TRBJ2-1; the D gene is possibly TRBD2 (6 bases). CDR1 is LGHNA and CDR2 is YNFKEQ in the germline V gene. The CDR3 is 14 amino acids. V was cut by 4 bases and J by 7 bases, with 14 bases left in between. The CDR3 protein is CASSLVGGGNEQFL. In nucleotides, the CDR3 is TGTGCCAGCAGCCTGGTGGGAGGCGGGAATGAGCAGTTCCTC.

This clonotype appeared many times. The chain carries TRBV5-6 and TRBJ2-5, with D possibly matching TRBD2 (5 bases). V lost 2 bases and J lost 1, with 9 bases in between. The CDR3 runs to 14 residues. Germline V CDR1 and CDR2: SGHDT, YYEEEE. The CDR3 DNA reads as TGTGCCAGCAGCTTTAGAGAGGGCCAAGAGACCCAGTACTTC. This gives the protein CASSFREGQETQYF.

By share, this clonotype ranks as medium-sized. The gene calls are TRBV28 and TRBJ2-7; D not resolved. V was pared by 6 bases and J by 3 bases, with 12 bases between. This CDR3 is 13 amino acids long. Germline V gene sequence: CDR1 MDHEN, CDR2 SYDVKM. CDR3 residues: CASSPHTGYEQYF. In nucleotides, the CDR3 is TGTGCCAGCAGCCCTCATACGGGCTACGAGCAGTACTTC.

Details on this clonotype: This may come from a read error, since a much larger clone is one base off. The J gene is TRBJ2-1, the V gene TRBV14, with D hard to call. Germline values: CDR1 SGHDN, CDR2 FVKESK. Trimming took 0 bases from V and 5 from J, leaving 11 bases between them. The CDR3 length is 15 residues. The CDR3 loop reads CASSQDIWGNNEQFF. In DNA, the CDR3 is TGTGCCAGCAGCCAAGATATATGGGGTAACAATGAGCAGTTCTTC.

This clonotype was seen many times. V usage is TRBV28 and J usage is TRBJ2-1; TRBD1 aligns across 9 bases. Trimming removed 2 bases from V and 2 bases from J; junction bases left unmatched: 7. This CDR3 region has 17 residues. CDR1 and CDR2 (germline): MDHEN, SYDVKM. The CDR3: CASSLVPGQGPYNEQFF. The CDR3 bases are TGTGCCAGCAGTTTAGTACCGGGACAGGGACCCTACAATGAGCAGTTCTTC.

Ten or more counts support this clonotype. V is TRBV7-2 and J is TRBJ1-2; the D is unclear. CDR3 length: 12 residues. In germline, CDR1 is SGHTA, CDR2 FQGNSA. V was shortened by 4 bases and J by 4 bases, with 7 bases between the two germline ends. The CDR3 nucleotides read TGTGCCAGCAGCTATGACGGCTATGGCTACACCTTC. Translated: CASSYDGYGYTF.

The table lists this clonotype with many counts. The rearrangement joins TRBV20-1 to TRBJ2-3; possibly TRBD2 for D (5 bases). The V gene's germline CDR1 is DFQATT and CDR2 SNEGSKA (reference sequence). The ends were cut back, 0 bases at V and 8 bases at J, with 24 bases in the middle. The CDR3 runs 17 residues. In DNA form, the CDR3 reads TGCAGTGCTAGAGATATATCGAGCGGCAACATCTTCCCTACGCAGTATTTT. It specifies CSARDISSGNIFPTQYF.

For this clonotype: This clone may be a read error of a much larger clone one base away. This chain connects TRBV2 to TRBJ1-5; TRBD1 aligns across 7 bases. Looked up from germline, CDR1 is SNHLY and CDR2 is FYNNEI. Trimming removed 11 bases from V and 6 bases from J; junction bases left unmatched: 7. The CDR3 runs to 12 residues. CDR3 amino acids: CAGNTGVQPQHF. The CDR3 DNA is TGTGCCGGCAACACAGGGGTTCAGCCCCAGCATTTT.

This clonotype was detected many times. One end of the junction does not line up with germline, which may come from a read error. The genes are TRBV20-1 and TRBJ1-1; D remains ambiguous. The CDR3 runs 12 residues. Germline CDR1 is DFQATT and CDR2 is SNEGSKA (reference sequence). The CDR3 sequence is CSASTGNTEAFF. The CDR3 DNA reads as TGCAGTGCTAGTACTGGGAACACTGAAGCTTTTTTT.

There are many counts of this clonotype. The J gene is TRBJ2-7, the V gene TRBV29-1; 9 bases fit TRBD2. The CDR3 sequence is 13 residues long. Per the germline V gene, CDR1 is SQVTM and CDR2 is ANQGSEA. With 4 bases clipped from V and 2 bases from J, the junction kept 3 bases outside the gene matches. CDR3 loop: CSVGAGGPYEQYF. The CDR3 DNA follows: TGCAGCGTTGGCGCGGGAGGGCCCTACGAGCAGTACTTC.

This clonotype has ten or more counts. The rearrangement uses TRBV19 and TRBJ2-7, with D perhaps given as TRBD1 or TRBD2 (5 bases each). Trimming took 6 bases from V and 4 from J, leaving 25 bases between them. Germline CDR1 and CDR2: LNHDA and SQIVND (reference sequence). The length of the CDR3 is 17 residues. The CDR3 region is CASSLDSGTGVPYEQYF. The CDR3 bases are TGTGCCAGTAGCCTAGACTCCGGGACCGGGGTACCTTACGAGCAGTACTTC.

Regarding this clonotype: This sequence may be a read error, since a much larger clone differs from it by one base. Since the CDR3 does not end with the conserved phenylalanine or tryptophan, this likely comes from a read error. The chain couples TRBV12-3 or TRBV12-4 to TRBJ1-5, with 8 nucleotides matching TRBD1. The CDR3 is 14 residues long. V was pared by 8 bases and J by 5 bases, with 8 bases of the junction left unmatched. CDR3 sequence reads: CASGNDRGHQPQHC. CDR3 nucleotide sequence: TGTGCCAGCGGCAATGACAGGGGACATCAGCCCCAGCATTGT.

The chain carries TRBV19 and TRBJ2-1; 8 nucleotides align to TRBD2. Trimming at V came to 3 bases and at J to 16 bases, leaving 17 bases not matched to a gene. The CDR3 spans 15 residues. Per the germline V gene, CDR1 is LNHDA and CDR2 is SQIVND (reference sequence). CDR3 in amino acids: CASSIMKGAREGSFF. Written as DNA, the CDR3 is TGTGCCAGTAGTATCATGAAGGGAGCACGGGAGGGAAGCTTCTTC.

In its sample, this clonotype was seen many times. The chain joins TRBV6-6 to TRBJ1-1; D not certain. V lost 0 bases and J 5 bases, leaving 7 bases between the germline ends. Germline V gene sequence: CDR1 MNHNY, CDR2 SVGAGI (reference sequence). The CDR3 extends over 13 amino acids. CDR3 protein: CASSYSKETEAFF. The CDR3 DNA reads TGTGCCAGCAGTTACTCTAAAGAAACTGAAGCTTTCTTT.

In this sample, this clonotype turned up many times. The chain uses TRBV4-1 and TRBJ2-3; 10 nucleotides match TRBD1. The V gene end was trimmed by 0 bases and the J gene end by 6 bases; junction bases not matched to a gene: 6. CDR3 length: 16 residues. Germline CDR1 MGHRA, CDR2 YSYEKL. CDR3 nucleotide sequence: TGCGCCAGCAGCCAAGATCGAGGGACAGGGGCCGATACGCAGTATTTT. Protein: CASSQDRGTGADTQYF.

Ten or more counts support this clonotype. The chain uses TRBV15 and TRBJ2-7; 8 bases are shared with TRBD1. CDR1 is LNHNV and CDR2 is YYDKDF in the germline V gene (reference sequence). J was trimmed by 7 bases and V by 0 bases; bases with no gene match: 5. The CDR3 length is 14 residues. CDR3 sequence: CATSRDRDRGEQYF. DNA for the CDR3: TGTGCCACCAGCAGAGATCGTGACAGGGGAGAGCAGTACTTC.

This clonotype was observed at least ten times. The rearrangement joins TRBV2 to TRBJ2-5; D unresolved. With 4 bases removed from V and 0 bases from J, the gap between germline ends came to 6 bases. The CDR3 runs 13 residues. CDR1 is SNHLY and CDR2 is FYNNEI in the germline V gene. CDR3 DNA sequence: TGTGCCAGCAGTGTAAACTACCAAGAGACCCAGTACTTC. Translated: CASSVNYQETQYF.

The chain employs TRBV18 and TRBJ2-5; D possibly uses TRBD1 or TRBD2 (5 bases each). Trimming stripped 4 bases from V and 3 bases from J, with 9 bases between. There are 13 residues in the CDR3. Germline assignment: CDR1 KGHSH and CDR2 LQKENI. The CDR3 loop reads CASSRGIEETQYF. The CDR3 DNA sequence: TGTGCCAGCTCACGGGGGATAGAAGAGACCCAGTACTTC.

A note on this clonotype: One end of the junction varies from germline; a read error may be responsible. The chain recombines TRBV10-3 with TRBJ2-1, with D possibly being TRBD2 (6 bases). The CDR3 is made up of 15 amino acids. From germline, CDR1 is ENHRY and CDR2 SYGVKD. The CDR3 DNA reads as TGTGCCATTAGTGAGTCGATTAGCGGATACAATGAGCAGTTCTTC. It yields the protein CAISESISGYNEQFF.

As to this clonotype: It is likely a read error: a sequence one base away is far more abundant. Since the CDR3 does not end with the conserved phenylalanine or tryptophan, this likely comes from a read error. The CDR3 loop reads CASSLSWSSYNEQFL. CDR3 in DNA: TGTGCCAGCAGCTTATCTTGGAGCTCCTACAATGAGCAGTTCCTC. The chain is built from TRBV7-3 and TRBJ2-1; D ambiguous. The CDR3 has 15 residues. CDR1 SGHTA and CDR2 FQGTGA come from the germline V gene. V was trimmed by 2 bases and J by 0 bases, leaving 8 bases between them.

The sample holds many counts of this clonotype. The chain employs TRBV2 and TRBJ2-5; D remains ambiguous. Per germline, CDR1 SNHLY and CDR2 FYNNEI. The length of the CDR3 is 13 residues. As DNA, the CDR3 is TGTGCTACCCCGCCAGGTAGCCAAGAGACCCAGTACTTC. Translated: CATPPGSQETQYF. Looking up the rest from reference TRBV2 and TRBJ2-5 gives the full variable domain: EPEVTQTPSHQVTQMGQEVILRCVPISNHLYFYWYRQILGQKVEFLVSFYNNEISEKSEIFDDQFSVERPDGSNFTLKIRSTKLEDSAMYFCATPPGSQETQYFGPGTRLLVL.

On this clonotype: A far more abundant clone sits one base away, making this likely a read error. The chain is built from TRBV6-5 and TRBJ2-1; D remains ambiguous. Per the germline V gene, CDR1 is MNHEY and CDR2 is SVGAGI. This CDR3 has 15 residues. The chain's CDR3 is CASSLLFETPNEQLF. CDR3 nucleotides: TGTGCCAGCAGTTTACTCTTCGAGACTCCTAATGAGCAGCTCTTC.

This clonotype was detected many times. The chain employs TRBV12-3 or TRBV12-4 and TRBJ1-1, with D perhaps matching TRBD1 (5 bases). Trimming took off 8 bases at V and 4 bases at J, with 8 bases between the two ends. The CDR3 extends over 11 amino acids. The CDR3 DNA is TGTGCCAGCGGGACCGGCACTGAAGCTTTCTTT. Translating it yields CASGTGTEAFF.

This clonotype was detected many times. The chain has TRBV15 and TRBJ2-1; D possibly corresponds to TRBD1 (6 bases). The V and J ends lost 3 bases and 10 bases respectively, with 13 bases between them. Germline CDR1 and CDR2: LNHNV and YYDKDF (reference sequence). The CDR3 contains 13 residues. The CDR3 nucleotides read TGTGCCACCAGCAGGGACTTGGACAGAGAGCAGTTCTTC. It specifies CATSRDLDREQFF.

This clonotype was seen ten or more times. The rearrangement uses TRBV11-3 and TRBJ2-1, with 10 bases lining up with TRBD2. The V and J ends lost 2 bases and 5 bases, in that order; junction bases with no gene match: 6. Germline-derived CDR1 and CDR2 are SGHNT and YENEEA. The CDR3 has 16 amino acids. CDR3 loop: CASSLSGLAGDNEQFF. CDR3 sequence (DNA): TGTGCCAGCAGCTTAAGTGGGCTAGCGGGAGACAATGAGCAGTTCTTC.